This T cell receptor beta chain was recovered during a study of cytomegalovirus exposure and HLA in healthy donors. Findings and limits, study-wide: A later analysis linked a missense DCLRE1C variant to TCR beta V- and J-gene trimming. The study listed 150 to 200 cytomegalovirus-associated TCR beta chains. In a later analysis, HLA-associated beta chains showed higher expansion and lower generation probabilities than comparable chains.

PCR involved 60 Vbeta and 13 Jbeta primers. How the authors handled the data: Later work found roughly 80 million unique TCR beta chains, with some 11 million shared. Assay used: immunoSEQ multiplex PCR; TCRdb lists only in-frame clones, some missing. For V, J and clone size, that table is used; D and trimming come from the DNA. The top ten hold about 1.5% of the sample, which has about 130,000 clones, 66% seen once. This CDR3 contains 15 residues. CDR1 SGDLS and CDR2 YYNGEE come from the germline V gene. V shed 6 bases, J shed 0 bases, and the junction held 5 bases outside the gene matches. This clone was observed once. The antigen is unknown.

Source material: PBMCs. The receptor comes from a human donor in good health. The rearrangement joins TRBV9 to TRBJ2-3; 9 bases are a match to TRBD2. CDR3 sequence: CASTLTSGSTDTQYF. CDR3 coding DNA: TGTGCCAGCACCTTGACTAGCGGAAGCACAGATACGCAGTATTTT.